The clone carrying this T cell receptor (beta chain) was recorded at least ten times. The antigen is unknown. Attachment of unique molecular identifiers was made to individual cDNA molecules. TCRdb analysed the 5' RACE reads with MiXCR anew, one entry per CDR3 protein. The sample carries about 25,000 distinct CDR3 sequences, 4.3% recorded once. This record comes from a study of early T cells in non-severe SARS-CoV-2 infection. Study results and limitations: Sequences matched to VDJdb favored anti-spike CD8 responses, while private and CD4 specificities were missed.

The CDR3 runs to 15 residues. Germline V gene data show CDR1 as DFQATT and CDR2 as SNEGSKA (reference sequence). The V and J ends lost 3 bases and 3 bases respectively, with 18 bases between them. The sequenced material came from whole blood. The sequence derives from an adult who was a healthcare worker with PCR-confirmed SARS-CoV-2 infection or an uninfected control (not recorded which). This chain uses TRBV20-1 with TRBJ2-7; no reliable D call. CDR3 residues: CSARVLAKSNYEQYF. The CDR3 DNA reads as TGCAGTGCTAGGGTCCTGGCGAAGTCCAACTACGAGCAGTACTTC.